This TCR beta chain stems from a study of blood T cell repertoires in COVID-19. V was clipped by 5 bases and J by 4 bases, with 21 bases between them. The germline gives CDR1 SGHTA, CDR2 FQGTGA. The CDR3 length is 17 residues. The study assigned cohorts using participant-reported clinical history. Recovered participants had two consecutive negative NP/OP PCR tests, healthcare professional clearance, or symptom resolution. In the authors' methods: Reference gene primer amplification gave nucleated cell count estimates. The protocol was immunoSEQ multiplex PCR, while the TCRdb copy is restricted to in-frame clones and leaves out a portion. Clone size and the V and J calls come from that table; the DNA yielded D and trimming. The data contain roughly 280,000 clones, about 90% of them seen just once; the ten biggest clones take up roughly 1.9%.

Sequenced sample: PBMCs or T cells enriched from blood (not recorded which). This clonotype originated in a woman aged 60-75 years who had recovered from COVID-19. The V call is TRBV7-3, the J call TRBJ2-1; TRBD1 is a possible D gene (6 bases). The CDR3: CASSQLKGTNLYNEQFF. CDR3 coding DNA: TGTGCCAGCAGCCAGCTAAAGGGGACAAATCTATACAATGAGCAGTTCTTC.